The T cell receptor (beta chain) under discussion was sequenced for a study of blood T cell repertoires in COVID-19. Looking at the study overall: PBMCs, B-cell-depleted T cells, or T cells were the source of the cDNA or gDNA that made up the material.

Assay: immunoSEQ multiplex PCR; the TCRdb copy retains only in-frame clones and omits some. The data show a few hundred thousand clones, with approximately 87% seen just once and around 4.5% held by the top ten. The CDR3 loop spans 13 amino acids. Germline values: CDR1 SQVTM, CDR2 ANQGSEA. Trimming pared 6 bases from V and 1 base from J, leaving 12 bases between. The chain combines TRBV29-1 with TRBJ2-5; tentative D call: TRBD2 (6 bases). The source material was peripheral blood. The source of this sequence is a man in his sixties who had recovered from COVID-19. Written as DNA, the CDR3 is TGCAGCGTGGGGGGTAGGGTCCAAGAGACCCAGTACTTC. As protein: CSVGGRVQETQYF.